This TCR beta chain was identified during a study of T cell responses to AZD1222 COVID-19 vaccine. The CDR3 totals 15 residues. The V end lost 4 bases, the J end lost 4 bases, and 15 bases lay between the germline ends. The germline gives CDR1 SGHTA, CDR2 FQGTGA. Analysis merged second doses at about 4 or about 12 weeks. Profiling relied on immunoSEQ multiplex PCR, and the TCRdb table lists in-frame clones only, not all of them. The sample lists roughly 180,000 clones, 91% occurring once. Whole-study results and caveats: Donors, mostly white British, included more females; clonal diversity was possibly underestimated.

With regard to this clone: The antigen is undetermined.

The chain joins TRBV7-3 to TRBJ2-3; perhaps TRBD1 as D (6 bases). The source is an adult who received the AZD1222 COVID-19 vaccine. This material consisted of peripheral blood, taken 28 days after the second AZD1222 dose. The DNA for the CDR3 is TGTGCCAGCAGCTCACAGGGTCAGGGACCAGATACGCAGTATTTT. Protein: CASSSQGQGPDTQYF.